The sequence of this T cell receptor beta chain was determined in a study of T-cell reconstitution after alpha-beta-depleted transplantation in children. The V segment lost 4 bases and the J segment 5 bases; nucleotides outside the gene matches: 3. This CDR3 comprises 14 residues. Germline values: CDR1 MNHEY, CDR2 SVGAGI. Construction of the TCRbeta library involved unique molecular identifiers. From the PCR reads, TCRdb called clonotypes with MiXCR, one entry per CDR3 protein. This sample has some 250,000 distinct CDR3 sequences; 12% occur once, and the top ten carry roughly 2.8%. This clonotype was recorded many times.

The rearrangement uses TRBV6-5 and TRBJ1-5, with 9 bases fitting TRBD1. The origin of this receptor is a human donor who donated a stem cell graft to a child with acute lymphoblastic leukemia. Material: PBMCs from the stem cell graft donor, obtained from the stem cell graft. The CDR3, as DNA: TGTGCCAGCAGTTGGGACAGGGCAGATCAGCCCCAGCATTTT. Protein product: CASSWDRADQPQHF.